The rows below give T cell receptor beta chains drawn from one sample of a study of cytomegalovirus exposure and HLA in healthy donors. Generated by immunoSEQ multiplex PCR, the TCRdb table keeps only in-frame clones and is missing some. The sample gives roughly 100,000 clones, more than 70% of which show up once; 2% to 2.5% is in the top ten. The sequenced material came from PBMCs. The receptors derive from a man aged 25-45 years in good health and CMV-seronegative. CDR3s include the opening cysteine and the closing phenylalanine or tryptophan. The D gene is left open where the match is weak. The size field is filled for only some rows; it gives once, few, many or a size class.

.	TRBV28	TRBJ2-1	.	TGTGCCAGCAGTTTGCCGGGGTCCTACAATGAGCAGTTCTTC	CASSLPGSYNEQFF
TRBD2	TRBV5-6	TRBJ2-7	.	TGTGCCAGCAGCTTTTTGACTAGCGGCCTCTACGAGCAGTACTTC	CASSFLTSGLYEQYF
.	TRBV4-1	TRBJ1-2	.	TGCGCCAGCAGCCCTTCATCAGGGTCCCCTCTAGTCTATGGCTACACCTTC	CASSPSSGSPLVYGYTF
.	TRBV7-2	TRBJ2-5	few	TGTGCCAGCGGGGGGAAGGCGGGGACGGTTGGAGAGACCCAGTACTTC	CASGGKAGTVGETQYF
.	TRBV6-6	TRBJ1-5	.	TGTGCCAGCAGTTATCGGGACATAGGAAACCAGCCCCAGCATTTT	CASSYRDIGNQPQHF
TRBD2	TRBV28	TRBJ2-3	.	TGTGCCAGCAGCCTTATAGAAAGCGGGATAGGCACAGATACGCAGTATTTT	CASSLIESGIGTDTQYF
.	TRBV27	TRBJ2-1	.	TGTGCCAGCAGCCTCGCCCTGCAGGGCTACAATGAGCAGTTCTTC	CASSLALQGYNEQFF
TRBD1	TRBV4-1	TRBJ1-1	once	TGCGCCAGCAGCCATAACAGGGGTAGCACTGAAGCTTTCTTT	CASSHNRGSTEAFF
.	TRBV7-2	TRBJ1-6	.	TGTGCCAGCAGCTTTAGCTCTTCACCCCTCCACTTT	CASSFSSSPLHF
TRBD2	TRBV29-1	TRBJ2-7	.	TGCAGCGTGGGTAGCGGGGAAGACTACGAGCAGTACTTC	CSVGSGEDYEQYF
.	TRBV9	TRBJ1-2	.	TGTGCCAGCAGCGTAGGAGCAGGGGCAAGTGGCTACACCTTC	CASSVGAGASGYTF
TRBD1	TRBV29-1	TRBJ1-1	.	TGCAGCGTAGGGGACAGCGGGACTGAAGCTTTCTTT	CSVGDSGTEAFF
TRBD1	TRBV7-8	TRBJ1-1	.	TGTGCCAGCAGCTTGCGAGGACAGGGGGCGCGAAACACTGAAGCTTTCTTT	CASSLRGQGARNTEAFF
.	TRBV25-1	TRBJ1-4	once	TGTGCCAGCAGTGAACGAAGAGGCCTTAATGAAAAACTGTTTTTT	CASSERRGLNEKLFF
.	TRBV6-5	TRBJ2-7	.	TGTGCCAGCGAGGCCCGGGGATTATACTCCTACGAGCAGTACTTC	CASEARGLYSYEQYF
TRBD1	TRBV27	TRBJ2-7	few	TGTGCCAGCAGTCCTACAGGGGTGGGCGAGCAGTACTTC	CASSPTGVGEQYF
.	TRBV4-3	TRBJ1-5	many	TGCGCCAGCAGCCAAGGGCACAGGGCACATCAGCCCCAGCATTTT	CASSQGHRAHQPQHF
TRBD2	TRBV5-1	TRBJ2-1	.	TGCGCCAGCTTTGGGACTAGCGGCAGCTACAATGAGCAGTTCTTC	CASFGTSGSYNEQFF
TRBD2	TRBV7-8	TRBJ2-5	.	TGTGCCAGCAGCTTAGGGCTGTCTAGCGGGCGCCAAGAGACCCAGTACTTC	CASSLGLSSGRQETQYF
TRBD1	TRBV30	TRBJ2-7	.	TGTGCCTGGAGTAGAAAACAGGGGGACGAGCAGTACTTC	CAWSRKQGDEQYF
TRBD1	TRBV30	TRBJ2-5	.	TGTGCCTGGAGTGTACGAGTTTTGGGGACAGGAAAAGAGACCCAGTACTTC	CAWSVRVLGTGKETQYF
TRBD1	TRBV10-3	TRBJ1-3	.	TGTGCCATCAGTGCGACAGGGGCTGGAAACACCATATATTTT	CAISATGAGNTIYF
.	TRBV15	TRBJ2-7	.	TGTGCCACCAGCAGAGATCTTTCTGGGGCGACCTACGAGCAGTACTTC	CATSRDLSGATYEQYF